The 15 T cell receptor beta chains reported below all come from one sample, sequenced in a study of spatial heterogeneity in lung cancer. Study-level findings and limits: Mutation counts in tumors were tracked by counts of expanded intratumoral alpha and beta TCRs.

These receptors lack a known antigen. Described time point: sample taken at primary tumor resection. TCRdb ran MiXCR on the 5' RACE reads and lists one entry per CDR3 protein. The profile shows roughly 3,000 distinct CDR3 sequences, 6.3% of them singletons. The sequenced sample was lung tumor tissue, obtained at surgery. The receptors were gathered from a male donor with early-stage non-small cell lung cancer.

This clonotype is deemed medium-sized. The chain has TRBV18 and TRBJ2-5; 14 bases align to TRBD2. The germline CDR1 and CDR2 sequences are KGHSH and LQKENI. This CDR3 spans 15 amino acids. After removal of 6 bases from V and 2 bases from J, the junction contained 2 bases not matched to a gene. The CDR3 region is CASSGTSGGQETQYF. The CDR3 region has the DNA TGTGCCAGCTCGGGGACTAGCGGGGGACAAGAGACCCAGTACTTC.

This clonotype is labeled large (0.1 to 1%). The chain carries TRBV7-2 and TRBJ2-1, with no clear D. The CDR3 loop spans 16 amino acids. Trimming removed 4 bases at V and 0 bases at J, with 13 bases between. Germline-derived CDR1 and CDR2 are SGHTA and FQGNSA. CDR3 protein: CASSSVAFFSYNEQFF. The CDR3 region has the DNA TGTGCCAGCAGCTCCGTCGCCTTCTTCTCCTACAATGAGCAGTTCTTC.

This clonotype was seen a few times. V usage is TRBV28 and J usage is TRBJ2-4; D may be TRBD2 (6 bases). Germline V gene lookup returns CDR1 MDHEN and CDR2 SYDVKM. Trimming left V 7 bases short and J 9 bases short, with 19 bases between. The CDR3 extends over 14 amino acids. DNA of the CDR3: TGTGCCAGCAACTCCGGGACTCTCGTCAGCATTCAGTACTTC. Its protein is CASNSGTLVSIQYF.

This clonotype rates as medium-sized (0.01 to 0.1%). This rearrangement joins TRBV2 to TRBJ1-1; D is ambiguous. With 0 bases removed from V and 2 bases from J, the gap between germline ends came to 7 bases. Germline V gene sequence: CDR1 SNHLY, CDR2 FYNNEI. CDR3 length: 14 amino acids. CDR3 bases: TGTGCCAGCAGTGAAGCGCGATTCAACACTGAAGCTTTCTTT. The encoded protein is CASSEARFNTEAFF.

This clonotype is medium-sized (0.01 to 0.1%) within its sample. The gene calls are TRBV6-2 or TRBV6-3 and TRBJ2-3, with TRBD2 matching over 9 bases. The CDR3 runs to 14 residues. After removal of 4 bases from V and 6 bases from J, the junction contained 5 bases not matched to a gene. Germline V lookup: CDR1 MNHEY, CDR2 SVGEGT. CDR3 coding DNA: TGTGCCAGCAGTTCGGGACTAGCATCCGATACGCAGTATTTT. Encoded protein: CASSSGLASDTQYF.

This clonotype was seen at least ten times. The V call is TRBV27, the J call TRBJ1-2; a possible D gene is TRBD1 (6 bases). Germline V gene data show CDR1 as MNHEY and CDR2 as SMNVEV (reference sequence). The CDR3 extends over 15 amino acids. Trimming took 4 bases from V and 4 from J, leaving 16 bases between them. The CDR3 is CASSYLTGSAYGYTF. CDR3 in DNA: TGTGCCAGCAGTTATCTAACAGGGTCTGCCTATGGCTACACCTTC.

This chain connects TRBV5-4 to TRBJ1-1; perhaps TRBD1 as D (6 bases). V was trimmed by 4 bases and J by 10 bases, leaving 32 bases between them. This CDR3 has 18 residues. From germline, CDR1 is SGHNT and CDR2 YYREEE (reference sequence). The CDR3: CASSLRGGQAVIGMGAFF. As DNA, the CDR3 is TGTGCCAGCAGCCTGCGGGGGGGGCAGGCCGTCATAGGGATGGGAGCTTTCTTT. Variable domain in full (rest from reference TRBV5-4 and TRBJ1-1): ETGVTQSPTHLIKTRGQQVTLRCSSQSGHNTVSWYQQALGQGPQFIFQYYREEENGRGNFPPRFSGLQFPNYSSELNVNALELDDSALYLCASSLRGGQAVIGMGAFFGQGTRLTVV.

Judged by abundance, this clonotype is medium-sized. This chain connects TRBV5-6 to TRBJ2-6; D call uncertain. The CDR3 has 17 amino acids. The germline CDR1 and CDR2 sequences are SGHDT and YYEEEE. The V end lost 0 bases, the J end lost 0 bases, and 10 bases lay between the germline ends. In nucleotides, the CDR3 is TGTGCCAGCAGCTTGGCCCCAATGGGCTCTGGGGCCAACGTCCTGACTTTC. This translates into CASSLAPMGSGANVLTF.

This clonotype was picked up many times. The chain recombines TRBV29-1 with TRBJ2-7, with D maybe TRBD2 (6 bases). V was trimmed by 2 bases and J by 7 bases, leaving 18 bases between them. CDR3 length equals 14 residues. From germline, CDR1 is SQVTM and CDR2 ANQGSEA. Written as DNA, the CDR3 is TGCAGCGTTGAATCGGGGACTGGAGGACGAGAGCAGTACTTC. Its translation is CSVESGTGGREQYF.

This clonotype rates as medium-sized. The chain employs TRBV5-4 and TRBJ2-1; 14 nucleotides agree with TRBD2. Germline CDR1 and CDR2: SGHNT and YYREEE (reference sequence). This CDR3 comprises 16 residues. J lost 7 bases, V lost 4 bases, and 7 bases had no gene match. This CDR3 reads CASSLTSGRAGNEQFF. The CDR3 DNA reads as TGTGCCAGCAGCCTGACTAGCGGGAGGGCCGGAAATGAGCAGTTCTTC.

This clonotype was seen more than once but under ten times. The chain combines TRBV11-2 with TRBJ2-1, with no clear D. This CDR3 is built from 12 residues. Per germline, CDR1 SGHAT and CDR2 FQNNGV. With 6 bases removed from V and 6 bases from J, the gap between germline ends came to 9 bases. The CDR3 coding sequence is TGTGCCAGCAGAGACCGCAGCAATGAGCAGTTCTTC. Residues: CASRDRSNEQFF.

Judged by abundance, this clonotype is medium-sized. The chain carries TRBV10-2 and TRBJ1-1; TRBD1 matches at 7 bases. The CDR3 contains 15 residues. V lost 6 bases, J lost 6 bases, and 13 bases stayed unmatched. Germline V gene data show CDR1 as WSHSY and CDR2 as SAAADI. The DNA for the CDR3 is TGCGCCAGCAGGAGAGACAGGGCTGATAGTCCTGAAGCTTTCTTT. This encodes CASRRDRADSPEAFF.

The chain recombines TRBV7-9 with TRBJ1-5, with TRBD1 as a possible D gene (5 bases). The V gene's germline CDR1 is SEHNR and CDR2 FQNEAQ (reference sequence). V was shortened by 1 base and J by 11 bases, with 15 bases between the two germline ends. CDR3 length: 14 amino acids. CDR3 DNA sequence: TGTGCCAGCAGCTTAGATGAGGGGCAGAAGGCCCAGCATTTT. Translated: CASSLDEGQKAQHF.

By share, this clonotype counts as medium-sized (0.01 to 0.1%). V gene TRBV6-5 combines with J gene TRBJ1-5; maybe TRBD1 (6 bases). Looked up from germline, CDR1 is MNHEY and CDR2 is SVGAGI. This CDR3 spans 15 amino acids. Deletions cut 6 bases from V and 6 bases from J, with 18 bases between. CDR3 residues: CASRRTGSGGQPQHF. DNA of the CDR3: TGTGCCAGCAGACGAACAGGGAGCGGGGGTCAGCCCCAGCATTTT.

Comment on this clonotype: This may arise from a read error, as a much more abundant clone is one base away. The rearrangement links TRBV19 to TRBJ2-7, with 7 bases that match TRBD2. The germline CDR1 and CDR2 sequences are LNHDA and SQIVND (reference sequence). The CDR3 consists of 14 residues. Trimming took 4 bases from V and 5 from J; bases not matched to a gene: 8. The CDR3 DNA reads TGTGCCAGTAGTACCCTAGCGGAAGCTGACGAGCAGTACTTC. This sequence encodes CASSTLAEADEQYF.